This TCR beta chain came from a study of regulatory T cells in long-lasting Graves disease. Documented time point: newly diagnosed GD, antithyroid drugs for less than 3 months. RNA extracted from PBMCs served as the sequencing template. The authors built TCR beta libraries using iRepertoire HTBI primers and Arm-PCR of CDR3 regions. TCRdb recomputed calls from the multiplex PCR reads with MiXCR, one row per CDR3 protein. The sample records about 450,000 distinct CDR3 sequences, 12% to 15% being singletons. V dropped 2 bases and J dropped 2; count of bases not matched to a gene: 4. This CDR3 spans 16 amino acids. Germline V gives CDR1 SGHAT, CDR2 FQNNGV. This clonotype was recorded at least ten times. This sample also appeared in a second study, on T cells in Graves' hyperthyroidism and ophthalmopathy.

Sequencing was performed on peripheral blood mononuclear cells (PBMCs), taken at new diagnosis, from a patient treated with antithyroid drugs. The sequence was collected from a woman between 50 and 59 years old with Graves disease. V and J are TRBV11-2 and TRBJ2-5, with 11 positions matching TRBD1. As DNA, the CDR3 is TGTGCCAGCAGCTTATTGGGACAGGGGGTTCAAGAGACCCAGTACTTC. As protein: CASSLLGQGVQETQYF.